This TCR beta chain appears in the sequencing data of a study of shared clonotypes between healthy human individuals. Study as a whole: CD8 memory received one plate per donor, CD8 naive two, CD4 memory three and CD4 naive three. Overall study findings and caveats: The naive CD4 repertoires of a handful of donors were compared, and approximately 5.3% of clonotypes were shared.

Each cell subset's genomic DNA was divided evenly among several immunoSEQ plates. Tens of thousands of T cell genomes (about 0.2 ug DNA) went into each sorted-subset replicate. Sequenced by immunoSEQ multiplex PCR; TCRdb stores in-frame clones only, minus some. The profile shows 330,000 or so clones, about 74% of them singletons. Note on this clone: The antigen remains undetermined.

Material for sequencing was memory CD4+ T cells sorted from blood. This sample's subset: CD45RA-negative fraction. The source of this sequence is a man younger than 40 in good health.

The CDR3 coding sequence is TGTGCCAGCAGCTTAGAGGGAGGGAACACCGGGGAGCTGTTTTTT. This encodes CASSLEGGNTGELFF. V usage is TRBV7-2 and J usage is TRBJ2-2; D may be TRBD2 (6 bases). Germline-derived CDR1 and CDR2 are SGHTA and FQGNSA. V lost 1 base and J 1 base, leaving 7 bases between the germline ends. CDR3 length: 15 amino acids.